The 14 T cell receptor beta chains below all came from one sample that was sequenced in a study of CD8 T cells in ankylosing spondylitis. Findings and limits, study-wide: Seemingly characteristic of ankylosing spondylitis blood was a TCR beta motif consisting of several highly homologous variants.

These receptors' targets are unknown. TCRdb reprocessed the 5' RACE reads via MiXCR and lists one record per CDR3 protein. In the table there are around 480,000 distinct CDR3 sequences, under 20% of which are singletons. Source material: blood, either unsorted or a sorted T cell fraction (not recorded which). Receptor source: a male donor with ankylosing spondylitis.

The chain has TRBV19 and TRBJ2-2; D gene uncertain. The CDR3 totals 12 residues. Germline V CDR1 and CDR2: LNHDA, SQIVND (reference sequence). V lost 7 bases and J 4 bases, leaving 7 bases between the germline ends. The CDR3 loop is CASTLSTGELFF. CDR3 nucleotides: TGTGCCAGTACCCTGAGCACCGGGGAGCTGTTTTTT.

The chain employs TRBV20-1 and TRBJ2-1; 15 bases align to TRBD2. The trim removed 6 bases at V and 3 bases at J, leaving 6 bases unmatched. CDR1 is DFQATT and CDR2 is SNEGSKA in the germline V gene (reference sequence). The CDR3 extends over 16 amino acids. The CDR3 protein is CSALGLAGGYYNEQFF. CDR3 sequence (DNA): TGCAGTGCCTTGGGACTAGCGGGAGGTTACTACAATGAGCAGTTCTTC.

There are many counts of this clonotype. V is TRBV12-3 or TRBV12-4 and J is TRBJ2-2, with TRBD2 matching over 7 bases. The V segment lost 6 bases and the J segment 5 bases; nucleotides outside the gene matches: 6. The CDR3 has 14 amino acids. In nucleotides, the CDR3 is TGTGCCAGCAGCCTCTTGGGGGGGACCGGGGAGCTGTTTTTT. This gives the protein CASSLLGGTGELFF.

V gene TRBV19 combines with J gene TRBJ2-7; D is undetermined. Trimming took 2 bases from V and 0 from J, leaving 8 bases between them. Germline CDR1 reads LNHDA; CDR2 reads SQIVND (reference sequence). This CDR3 comprises 14 residues. The CDR3, as DNA: TGTGCCAGTAGTATAAACAGCTTCTCCTACGAGCAGTACTTC. Its translation is CASSINSFSYEQYF.

This clonotype appeared a few times. This chain connects TRBV7-2 to TRBJ2-1, with 8 bases aligning to TRBD2. This CDR3 has 16 amino acids. From germline, CDR1 is SGHTA and CDR2 FQGNSA. V gave up 5 bases and J gave up 6 bases; unmatched junction bases: 12. Here the CDR3 reads CASSPPGSGSFNEQFF. The CDR3 DNA is TGTGCCAGCAGCCCCCCAGGGAGCGGGAGCTTCAATGAGCAGTTCTTC. The full variable domain, its missing parts supplied by reference TRBV7-2 and TRBJ2-1, is GAGVSQSPSNKVTEKGKDVELRCDPISGHTALYWYRQSLGQGLEFLIYFQGNSAPDKSGLPSDRFSAERTGGSVSTLTIQRTQQEDSAVYLCASSPPGSGSFNEQFFGPGTRLTVL.

The V and J genes are TRBV6-1 and TRBJ1-4; 7 nucleotides match TRBD1. With V trimmed by 7 bases and J by 6 bases, 11 bases remained unmatched. Germline CDR1 and CDR2: MNHNS and SASEGT. This CDR3 comprises 15 residues. The CDR3 spells CASTKPGQLDEKLFF. CDR3 bases: TGTGCCAGCACTAAACCGGGACAGTTGGATGAAAAACTGTTTTTT.

The rearrangement links TRBV30 to TRBJ1-2; 8 positions agree with TRBD1. This CDR3 contains 14 residues. Germline-derived CDR1 and CDR2 are GTSNPN and SVGIG (reference sequence). Germline trimming cut 0 bases from V and 6 bases from J; bases unmatched to any gene: 6. The CDR3 sequence is CAWSVSGGGDGYTF. The CDR3 DNA reads as TGTGCCTGGAGTGTCTCAGGGGGCGGTGATGGCTACACCTTC.

In this sample, this clonotype turned up many times. The chain joins TRBV7-2 to TRBJ1-1; 7 nucleotides match TRBD1. Losses at the gene ends were 6 bases for V and 1 base for J; bases not matched to a gene: 5. The CDR3 has 14 residues. CDR1 is SGHTA, CDR2 FQGNSA, per germline. The DNA of the CDR3 is TGTGCCAGCAGGGCGGACAGGAAGAACACTGAAGCTTTCTTT. Translation: CASRADRKNTEAFF. Complete variable domain (other parts from reference TRBV7-2 and TRBJ1-1): GAGVSQSPSNKVTEKGKDVELRCDPISGHTALYWYRQSLGQGLEFLIYFQGNSAPDKSGLPSDRFSAERTGGSVSTLTIQRTQQEDSAVYLCASRADRKNTEAFFGQGTRLTVV.

This clonotype was observed a few times. This sequence joins TRBV13 and TRBJ2-1; tentatively, D is TRBD1 (6 bases). Germline-derived CDR1 and CDR2 are PRHDT and FYEKMQ (reference sequence). Trimming removed 2 bases at V and 8 bases at J, with 13 bases between. This CDR3 contains 14 residues. CDR3: CASSLLGAVYEQFF. CDR3 nucleotide sequence: TGTGCCAGCAGCTTATTGGGGGCGGTGTATGAGCAGTTCTTC. The entire variable domain, with the rest obtained from reference TRBV13 and TRBJ2-1, is as follows: AAGVIQSPRHLIKEKRETATLKCYPIPRHDTVYWYQQGPGQDPQFLISFYEKMQSDKGSIPDRFSAQQFSDYHSELNMSSLELGDSALYFCASSLLGAVYEQFFGPGTRLTVL.

This clonotype appeared a few times. The V and J genes are TRBV11-2 and TRBJ1-1; TRBD1 is a possible D gene (6 bases). CDR1 and CDR2 from the germline V gene are SGHAT and FQNNGV. CDR3 length: 16 residues. V was cut by 4 bases and J by 1 base, with 16 bases left in between. CDR3 region: CASSWAQDRSNTEAFF. The CDR3 DNA is TGTGCCAGCAGCTGGGCCCAGGACAGATCGAACACTGAAGCTTTCTTT.

This clonotype was counted only a few times. The rearrangement links TRBV2 to TRBJ2-7, with 10 nucleotides matching TRBD2. This CDR3 is 16 amino acids long. V shed 5 bases and J 7 bases; nucleotides not matched to a gene: 14. The germline V gene encodes CDR1 SNHLY and CDR2 FYNNEI. The CDR3 nucleotides read TGTGCCAGCAGTCACAGGGCTAGCGGGGGACGCGGGGAGCAGTACTTC. Residues: CASSHRASGGRGEQYF.

The chain carries TRBV20-1 and TRBJ1-1; no reliable D call. This CDR3 has 13 residues. Per the germline V gene, CDR1 is DFQATT and CDR2 is SNEGSKA (reference sequence). V lost 6 bases and J 2 bases, leaving 13 bases between the germline ends. In DNA form, the CDR3 reads TGCAGTGCCCCGGGGTGGGGTAACACTGAAGCTTTCTTT. The encoded protein is CSAPGWGNTEAFF.

This clonotype was seen a few times. This chain joins TRBV20-1 and TRBJ2-3; D is possibly TRBD2 (6 bases). In germline, CDR1 is DFQATT, CDR2 SNEGSKA (reference sequence). V gave up 0 bases and J gave up 4 bases, with 8 bases separating them. CDR3 length equals 13 residues. CDR3 sequence: CSARDGGSDTQYF. DNA of the CDR3: TGCAGTGCTAGAGACGGAGGGTCAGATACGCAGTATTTT.

This clonotype came up many times. The CDR3 DNA sequence: TGTGCCAGCAGTTCCAAGGGACTTGGAAACACCATATATTTT. Amino acids: CASSSKGLGNTIYF. V gene TRBV28 combines with J gene TRBJ1-3, with D possibly matching TRBD1 (5 bases). CDR1 MDHEN and CDR2 SYDVKM come from the germline V gene. The CDR3 sequence is 14 residues long. V was pared by 4 bases and J by 3 bases, with 10 bases between.